This T cell receptor beta chain was captured in a study of response to subunit inactivated influenza vaccine. Study-wide results and caveats: The authors proposed limited new T cell recruitment per seasonal influenza vaccination.

TCRdb called the RT-PCR reads again in MiXCR, with one record for every CDR3 protein. The sample carries about 800,000 distinct CDR3 sequences, approximately 22% recorded once. Note on this clonotype: The antigen is not known.

This CDR3 region has 13 residues. The germline V gene has CDR1 MGHDK and CDR2 SYGVNS. Trimming pared 8 bases from V and 5 bases from J, leaving 15 bases between. The rearrangement uses TRBV25-1 and TRBJ2-5, with D maybe TRBD2 (6 bases). The input for sequencing was PBMCs from blood, taken approximately 5 days after vaccination. This sequence originates from a man aged 45-65 years who received an inactivated influenza vaccine. The CDR3 DNA is TGTGCCAGCGGGGAGCCTGGGAGGGAGACCCAGTACTTC. Protein: CASGEPGRETQYF.